The T cell receptor (beta chain) under discussion was sequenced for a study of T cell clonotyping in hematopoietic cell transplantation. Whole-study results and caveats: Recipient TCR diversity dropped after transplant; expanded clonotypes rose from day 30 to 180. Broader posttransplant TCR repertoire diversity was predicted by graft donor and pretransplant recipient Inverse Simpson Index values. CD4 and CD8 repertoire contributions could not be separated without sorting. Few recipient clonotypes overlapped donors; over 97% were de novo at given depth.

Points on this clone: Its antigen is currently unknown.

TCRdb keeps only in-frame clones here, not all; method: immunoSEQ multiplex PCR. The sample has roughly 37,000 clones, approximately 88% seen once. Material: peripheral blood mononuclear cells. The receptor's source is a woman between 40 and 55 years old in good health. Some clones in this sample may be carry-over from other donors' samples.

This chain's CDR3 is CASSQPGRGGESNQPQHF. The CDR3 bases are TGTGCCAGCAGCCAACCTGGCAGGGGAGGGGAGAGCAATCAGCCCCAGCATTTT. The V and J genes are TRBV28 and TRBJ1-5; TRBD1 is a possible D gene (6 bases). Germline CDR1 reads MDHEN; CDR2 reads SYDVKM. The CDR3 is 18 residues long. The ends were cut back, 6 bases at V and 1 base at J, with 22 bases in the middle.